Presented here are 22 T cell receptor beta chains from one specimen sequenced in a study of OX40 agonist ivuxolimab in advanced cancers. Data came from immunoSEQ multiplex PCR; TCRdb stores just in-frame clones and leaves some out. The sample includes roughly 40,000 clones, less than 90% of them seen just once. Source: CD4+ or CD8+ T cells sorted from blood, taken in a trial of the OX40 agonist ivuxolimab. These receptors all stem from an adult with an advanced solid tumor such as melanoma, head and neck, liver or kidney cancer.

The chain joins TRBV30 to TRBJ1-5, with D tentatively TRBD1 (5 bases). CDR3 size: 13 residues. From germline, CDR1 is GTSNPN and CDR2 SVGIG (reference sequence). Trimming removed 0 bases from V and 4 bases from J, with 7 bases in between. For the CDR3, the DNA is TGTGCCTGGAGTGTTCACAGGAATCAGCCCCAGCATTTT. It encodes CAWSVHRNQPQHF.

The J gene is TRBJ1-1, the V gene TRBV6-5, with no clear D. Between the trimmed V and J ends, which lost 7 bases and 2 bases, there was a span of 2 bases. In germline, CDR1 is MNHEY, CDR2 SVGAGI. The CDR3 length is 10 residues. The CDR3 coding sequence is TGTGCCAGCATTAACACTGAAGCTTTCTTT. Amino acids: CASINTEAFF.

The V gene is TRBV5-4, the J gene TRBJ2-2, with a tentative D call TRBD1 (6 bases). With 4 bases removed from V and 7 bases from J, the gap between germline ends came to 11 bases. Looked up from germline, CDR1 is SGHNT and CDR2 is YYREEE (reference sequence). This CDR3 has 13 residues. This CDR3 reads CASSKTGYGELFF. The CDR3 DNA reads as TGTGCCAGCAGCAAAACAGGGTACGGGGAGCTGTTTTTT.

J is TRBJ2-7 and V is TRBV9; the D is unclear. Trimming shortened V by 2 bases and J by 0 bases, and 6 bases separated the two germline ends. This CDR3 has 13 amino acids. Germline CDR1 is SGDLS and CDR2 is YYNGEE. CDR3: CASSVTPSYEQYF. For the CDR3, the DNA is TGTGCCAGCAGCGTGACTCCCTCCTACGAGCAGTACTTC.

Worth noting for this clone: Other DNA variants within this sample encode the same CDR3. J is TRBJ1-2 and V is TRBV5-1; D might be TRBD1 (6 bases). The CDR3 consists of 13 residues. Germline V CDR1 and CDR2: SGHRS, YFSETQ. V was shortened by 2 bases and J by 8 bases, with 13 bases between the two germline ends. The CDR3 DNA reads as TGCGCCAGCAGCTTAGTGGGGGGGCGCGGCTACACCTTC. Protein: CASSLVGGRGYTF.

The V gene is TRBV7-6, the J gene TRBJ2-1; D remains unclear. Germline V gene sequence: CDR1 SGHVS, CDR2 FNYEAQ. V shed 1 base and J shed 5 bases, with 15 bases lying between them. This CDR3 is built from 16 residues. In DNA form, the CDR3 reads TGTGCCAGCAGCTTAGACATCCCTAGGGCCCACAATGAGCAGTTCTTC. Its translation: CASSLDIPRAHNEQFF. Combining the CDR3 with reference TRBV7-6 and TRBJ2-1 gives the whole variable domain GAGVSQSPRYKVTKRGQDVALRCDPISGHVSLYWYRQALGQGPEFLTYFNYEAQQDKSGLPNDRFSAERPEGSISTLTIQRTEQRDSAMYRCASSLDIPRAHNEQFFGPGTRLTVL.

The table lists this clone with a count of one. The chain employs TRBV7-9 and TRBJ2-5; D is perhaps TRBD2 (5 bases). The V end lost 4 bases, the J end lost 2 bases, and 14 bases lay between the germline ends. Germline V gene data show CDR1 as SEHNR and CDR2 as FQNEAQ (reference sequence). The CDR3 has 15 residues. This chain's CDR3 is CASSSTRVRQETQYF. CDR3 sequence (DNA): TGTGCCAGCAGCTCGACGAGGGTTCGGCAAGAGACCCAGTACTTC.

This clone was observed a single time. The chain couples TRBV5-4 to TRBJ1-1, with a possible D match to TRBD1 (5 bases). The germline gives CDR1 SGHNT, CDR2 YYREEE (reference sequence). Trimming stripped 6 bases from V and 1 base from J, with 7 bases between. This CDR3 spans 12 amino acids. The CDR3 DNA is TGTGCCAGCATTAGGGGGAACACTGAAGCTTTCTTT. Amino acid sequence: CASIRGNTEAFF.

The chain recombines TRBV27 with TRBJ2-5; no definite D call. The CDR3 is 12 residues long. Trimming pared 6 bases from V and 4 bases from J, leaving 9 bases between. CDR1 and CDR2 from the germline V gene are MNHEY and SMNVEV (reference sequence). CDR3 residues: CASSPGPETQYF. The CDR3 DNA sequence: TGTGCCAGCAGCCCCGGACCAGAGACCCAGTACTTC.

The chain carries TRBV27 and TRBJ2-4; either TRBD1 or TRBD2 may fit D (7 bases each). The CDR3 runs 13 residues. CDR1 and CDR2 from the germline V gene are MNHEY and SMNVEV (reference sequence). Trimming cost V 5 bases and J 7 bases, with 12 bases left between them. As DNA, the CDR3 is TGTGCCAGCAGTCAGGGGGGGGATAACATTCAGTACTTC. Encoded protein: CASSQGGDNIQYF.

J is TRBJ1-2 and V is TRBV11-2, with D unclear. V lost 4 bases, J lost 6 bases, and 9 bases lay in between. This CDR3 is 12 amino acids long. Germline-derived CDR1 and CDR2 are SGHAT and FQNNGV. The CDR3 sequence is CASSSERDGYTF. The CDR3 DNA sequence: TGTGCCAGCAGCTCCGAAAGGGATGGCTACACCTTC.

As DNA, the CDR3 is TGTGCCAGCAGCTTAGCCCAGGGATCCGAGGGGGACAATGAGCAGTTCTTC. Protein sequence: CASSLAQGSEGDNEQFF. The chain combines TRBV7-9 with TRBJ2-1; D possibly corresponds to TRBD1 (6 bases). The V and J ends lost 0 bases and 5 bases respectively, with 17 bases between them. In germline, CDR1 is SEHNR, CDR2 FQNEAQ (reference sequence). The CDR3 consists of 17 residues.

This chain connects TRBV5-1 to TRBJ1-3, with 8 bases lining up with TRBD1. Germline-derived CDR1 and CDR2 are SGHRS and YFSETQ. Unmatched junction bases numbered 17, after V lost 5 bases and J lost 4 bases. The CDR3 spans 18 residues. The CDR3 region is CASSPPLTDREGGNTIYF. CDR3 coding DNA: TGCGCCAGCAGTCCTCCCTTAACGGACAGGGAAGGAGGAAACACCATATATTTT.

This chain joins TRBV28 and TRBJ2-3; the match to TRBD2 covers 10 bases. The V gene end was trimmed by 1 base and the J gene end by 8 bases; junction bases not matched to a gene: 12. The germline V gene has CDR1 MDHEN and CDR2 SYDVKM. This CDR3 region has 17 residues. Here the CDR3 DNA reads TGTGCCAGCAGTTTATTAACGGGGGGGGCTAGCGGGAGTACGCAGTATTTT. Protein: CASSLLTGGASGSTQYF.

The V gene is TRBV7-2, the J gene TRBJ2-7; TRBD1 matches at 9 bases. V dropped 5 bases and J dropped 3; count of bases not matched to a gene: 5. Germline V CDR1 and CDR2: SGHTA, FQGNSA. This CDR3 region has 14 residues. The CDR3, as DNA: TGTGCCAGCAGCCACGGGACAGGGCTCTACGAGCAGTACTTC. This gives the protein CASSHGTGLYEQYF. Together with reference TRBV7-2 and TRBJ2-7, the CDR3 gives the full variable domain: GAGVSQSPSNKVTEKGKDVELRCDPISGHTALYWYRQSLGQGLEFLIYFQGNSAPDKSGLPSDRFSAERTGGSVSTLTIQRTQQEDSAVYLCASSHGTGLYEQYFGPGTRLTVT.

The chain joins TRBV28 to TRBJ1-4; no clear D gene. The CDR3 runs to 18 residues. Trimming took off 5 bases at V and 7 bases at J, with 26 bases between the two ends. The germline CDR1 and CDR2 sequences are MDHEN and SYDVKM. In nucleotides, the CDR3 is TGTGCCAGCAGTCCCCCCCCCGGGCAATCCGTTGAAGGTGAAAAACTGTTTTTT. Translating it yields CASSPPPGQSVEGEKLFF.

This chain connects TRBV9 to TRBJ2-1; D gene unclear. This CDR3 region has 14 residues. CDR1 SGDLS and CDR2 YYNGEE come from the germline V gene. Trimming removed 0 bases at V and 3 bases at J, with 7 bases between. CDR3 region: CASSVEQRYNEQFF. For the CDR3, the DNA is TGTGCCAGCAGCGTAGAGCAGCGCTACAATGAGCAGTTCTTC.

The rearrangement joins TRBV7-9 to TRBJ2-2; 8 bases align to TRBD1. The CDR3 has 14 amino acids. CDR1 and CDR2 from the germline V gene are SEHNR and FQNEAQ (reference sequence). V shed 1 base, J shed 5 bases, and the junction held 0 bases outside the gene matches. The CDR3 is CASSLGTGTGELFF. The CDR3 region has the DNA TGTGCCAGCAGCTTAGGGACAGGGACCGGGGAGCTGTTTTTT.

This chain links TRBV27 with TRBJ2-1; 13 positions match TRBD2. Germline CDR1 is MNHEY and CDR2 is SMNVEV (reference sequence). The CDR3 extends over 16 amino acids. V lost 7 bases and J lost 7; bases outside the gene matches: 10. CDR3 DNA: TGTGCCAGCACCCCAGGGACTAGCGGGGCTTGGAATGAGCAGTTCTTC. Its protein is CASTPGTSGAWNEQFF.

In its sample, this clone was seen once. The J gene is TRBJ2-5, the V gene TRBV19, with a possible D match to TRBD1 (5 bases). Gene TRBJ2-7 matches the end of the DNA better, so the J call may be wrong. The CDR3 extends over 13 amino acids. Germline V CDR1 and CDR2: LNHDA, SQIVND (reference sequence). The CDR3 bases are TGTGCCGTTTACAGGTATTCCATGAACGAGCAGTACTTC. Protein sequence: CAVYRYSMNEQYF.

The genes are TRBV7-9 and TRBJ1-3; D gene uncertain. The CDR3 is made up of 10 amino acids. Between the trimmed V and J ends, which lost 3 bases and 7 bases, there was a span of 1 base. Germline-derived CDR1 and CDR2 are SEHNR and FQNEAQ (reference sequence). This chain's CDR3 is CASSLNTIYF. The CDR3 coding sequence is TGTGCCAGCAGCTTGAACACCATATATTTT.

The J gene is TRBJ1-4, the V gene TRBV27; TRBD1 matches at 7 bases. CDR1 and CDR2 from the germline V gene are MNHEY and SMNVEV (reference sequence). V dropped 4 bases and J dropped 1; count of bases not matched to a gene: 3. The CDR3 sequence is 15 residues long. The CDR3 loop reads CASSSRQGTNEKLFF. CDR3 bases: TGTGCCAGCAGTTCTCGACAGGGAACTAATGAAAAACTGTTTTTT.